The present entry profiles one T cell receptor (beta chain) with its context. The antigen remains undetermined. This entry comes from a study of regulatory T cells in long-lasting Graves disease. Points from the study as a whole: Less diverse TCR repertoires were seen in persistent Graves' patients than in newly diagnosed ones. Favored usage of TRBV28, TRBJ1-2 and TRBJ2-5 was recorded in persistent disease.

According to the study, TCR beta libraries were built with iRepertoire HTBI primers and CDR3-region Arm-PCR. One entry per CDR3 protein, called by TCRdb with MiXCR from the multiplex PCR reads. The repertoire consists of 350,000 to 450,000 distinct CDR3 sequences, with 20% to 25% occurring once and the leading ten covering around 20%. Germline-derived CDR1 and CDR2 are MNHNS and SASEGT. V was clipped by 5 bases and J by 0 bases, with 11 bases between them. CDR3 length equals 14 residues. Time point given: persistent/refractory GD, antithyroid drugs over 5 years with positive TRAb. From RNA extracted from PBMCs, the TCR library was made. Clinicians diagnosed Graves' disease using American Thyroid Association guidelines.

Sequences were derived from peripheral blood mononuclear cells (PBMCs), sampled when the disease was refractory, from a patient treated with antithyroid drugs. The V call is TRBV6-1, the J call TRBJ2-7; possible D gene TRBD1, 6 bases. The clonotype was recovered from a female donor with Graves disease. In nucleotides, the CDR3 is TGTGCCAGCAGTCGGACAGAGCTCTCCTACGAGCAGTACTTC. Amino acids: CASSRTELSYEQYF.